This T cell receptor (beta chain) appears in the sequencing data of a study of blood T cell repertoires in COVID-19. Overall study: The samples span acute and convalescent COVID-19 from the United States, Italy and Spain. Sources were T cells, B-cell-depleted T cells, or PBMCs; the material itself was cDNA or gDNA.

Per the original data handling: Amplification of reference gene primers provided the estimated nucleated cell counts. Measured with immunoSEQ multiplex PCR; TCRdb has only the in-frame clones, and not every one. V and J calls and clone size are as listed in that table; D and trimming were resolved from the DNA. This sample has 250,000 or so clones, with approximately 80% found just once. Sequenced material: peripheral blood. This TCR was recovered from a woman between 65 and 79 years old with acute or convalescent COVID-19.

CDR3 DNA: TGTGCCAGCAGTGCTCTGGCTAGCGGGGGGACCACAGATACGCAGTATTTT. Protein sequence: CASSALASGGTTDTQYF. The chain has TRBV2 and TRBJ2-3, with 11 bases identical to TRBD2. The length of the CDR3 is 17 residues. Germline lookup yields CDR1 SNHLY and CDR2 FYNNEI. J lost 2 bases, V lost 4 bases, and 8 bases had no gene match.